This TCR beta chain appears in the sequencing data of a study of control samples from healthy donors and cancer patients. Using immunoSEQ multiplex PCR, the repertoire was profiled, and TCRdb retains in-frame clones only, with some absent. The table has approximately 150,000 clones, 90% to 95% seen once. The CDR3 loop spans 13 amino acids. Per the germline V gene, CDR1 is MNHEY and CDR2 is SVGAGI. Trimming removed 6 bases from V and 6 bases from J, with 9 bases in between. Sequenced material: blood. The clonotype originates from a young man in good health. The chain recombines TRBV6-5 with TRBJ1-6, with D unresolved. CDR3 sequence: CASRLSGNSPLHF. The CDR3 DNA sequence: TGTGCCAGCAGACTCTCGGGTAATTCACCCCTCCACTTT.